The 20 T cell receptor beta chains presented below share a single source sample, sequenced in a study of Graves' ophthalmopathy and Graves' hyperthyroidism. RNA transcripts were the source from which TCR beta CDR3 regions were amplified. First-round RT-PCR used HTBI primers; second-round multiplex PCR followed. TCRdb re-derived calls from the multiplex PCR reads in MiXCR, one entry per CDR3 protein. The repertoire holds around 1.1 million distinct CDR3 sequences, with less than 45% as singletons. Input material: peripheral blood or thyroid tissue (not recorded which). The receptors derive from an adult man with Graves' hyperthyroidism.

This clonotype was counted at least ten times. This chain uses TRBV19 with TRBJ1-1; D not resolved. V was cut by 3 bases and J by 1 base, with 9 bases left in between. CDR1 and CDR2 from the germline V gene are LNHDA and SQIVND (reference sequence). This CDR3 has 14 residues. CDR3 loop: CASSIGNSNTEAFF. The CDR3 region has the DNA TGTGCCAGTAGTATCGGAAATTCGAACACTGAAGCTTTCTTT.

The chain links TRBV7-2 to TRBJ2-7; TRBD1 is a possible D gene (5 bases). The CDR3 is made up of 15 amino acids. The V end lost 1 base, the J end lost 2 bases, and 12 bases lay between the germline ends. The V gene's germline CDR1 is SGHTA and CDR2 FQGNSA. The CDR3 coding sequence is TGTGCCAGCAGCTTAGACAGGCAACCCCCCTACGAGCAGTACTTC. Its translation is CASSLDRQPPYEQYF.

This clonotype was seen more than once but under ten times. The chain recombines TRBV6-5 with TRBJ2-5, with D possibly being TRBD2 (6 bases). Trimming removed 5 bases from V and 2 bases from J, with 12 bases in between. The CDR3 consists of 14 residues. Germline CDR1 and CDR2: MNHEY and SVGAGI. CDR3 nucleotide sequence: TGTGCCAGCAGTCAAATAGCGGCTCAAGAGACCCAGTACTTC. Amino acid sequence: CASSQIAAQETQYF.

This clonotype was recorded many times. This chain connects TRBV7-6 to TRBJ2-5; the match to TRBD2 covers 9 bases. V lost 0 bases and J lost 4; bases outside the gene matches: 3. Germline-derived CDR1 and CDR2 are SGHVS and FNYEAQ. CDR3 length: 15 amino acids. In nucleotides, the CDR3 is TGTGCCAGCAGCTTAGCGGAACTAGCGGGAGAGACCCAGTACTTC. Its translation is CASSLAELAGETQYF.

V and J are TRBV7-9 and TRBJ2-2; possible D gene TRBD2, 7 bases. The CDR3 loop spans 15 amino acids. Germline V gene sequence: CDR1 SEHNR, CDR2 FQNEAQ (reference sequence). Between the trimmed V and J ends, which lost 7 bases and 1 base, there was a span of 13 bases. CDR3 in amino acids: CASTQGRGNTGELFF. The CDR3 region has the DNA TGTGCCAGCACCCAGGGGAGGGGGAACACCGGGGAGCTGTTTTTT. Complete variable domain (other parts from reference TRBV7-9 and TRBJ2-2): DTGVSQNPRHKITKRGQNVTFRCDPISEHNRLYWYRQTLGQGPEFLTYFQNEAQLEKSRLLSDRFSAERPKGSFSTLEIQRTEQGDSAMYLCASTQGRGNTGELFFGEGSRLTVL.

This chain uses TRBV30 with TRBJ2-7; maybe TRBD1 (5 bases). The CDR3 totals 11 residues. Germline V gives CDR1 GTSNPN, CDR2 SVGIG (reference sequence). V was pared by 8 bases and J by 4 bases, with 12 bases between. This CDR3 is CAGQGGYEQYF. As DNA, the CDR3 is TGTGCCGGCCAGGGTGGTTACGAGCAGTACTTC.

This sequence joins TRBV7-9 and TRBJ2-5, with a weak D call TRBD1 (7 bases). Germline V gene data show CDR1 as SEHNR and CDR2 as FQNEAQ (reference sequence). With 3 bases removed from V and 11 bases from J, the gap between germline ends came to 16 bases. The CDR3 totals 13 residues. CDR3 residues: CASSLSRGENQYF. The CDR3, as DNA: TGTGCCAGCAGCTTGAGCAGGGGGGAGAATCAGTACTTC. Using reference TRBV7-9 and TRBJ2-5 for the parts outside the CDR3, the full variable domain is DTGVSQNPRHKITKRGQNVTFRCDPISEHNRLYWYRQTLGQGPEFLTYFQNEAQLEKSRLLSDRFSAERPKGSFSTLEIQRTEQGDSAMYLCASSLSRGENQYFGPGTRLLVL.

This chain joins TRBV19 and TRBJ1-5, with 8 bases aligning to TRBD1. V shed 4 bases and J 5 bases; nucleotides not matched to a gene: 1. Per the germline V gene, CDR1 is LNHDA and CDR2 is SQIVND (reference sequence). The CDR3 is made up of 13 amino acids. The CDR3 DNA follows: TGTGCCAGTAGTACGGGACAGGATCAGCCCCAGCATTTT. Residues: CASSTGQDQPQHF.

Ten or more counts support this clonotype. At one boundary the junction diverges from the germline segment, which might be a read error. The rearrangement links TRBV20-1 to TRBJ2-2; tentative D call: TRBD2 (6 bases). The CDR3 spans 15 residues. Germline loops: CDR1 DFQATT, CDR2 SNEGSKA (reference sequence). CDR3 nucleotides: TGCAGTGCAAGAGGTGGGAGGAAAAACACCGGGGAGCTGTTTTTT. This translates into CSARGGRKNTGELFF.

With regard to this clonotype: Possible read error: a much larger clone is one base away. This chain uses TRBV20-1 with TRBJ2-5; 10 bases map to TRBD1. The CDR3 is 15 residues long. Germline-derived CDR1 and CDR2 are DFQATT and SNEGSKA (reference sequence). With 4 bases clipped from V and 7 bases from J, the junction kept 12 bases outside the gene matches. DNA for the CDR3: TGCAGTGCTAAGGTTGGGACAGGGGTAGAGGTGACCCAGTACTTC. Translated: CSAKVGTGVEVTQYF.

The chain combines TRBV2 with TRBJ2-5; the D gene could be TRBD1 or TRBD2 (5 bases each). Germline loops: CDR1 SNHLY, CDR2 FYNNEI. Between the trimmed V and J ends, which lost 5 bases and 7 bases, there was a span of 17 bases. This CDR3 contains 14 residues. The DNA for the CDR3 is TGTGCCAGCAGTATTAGACAGACGAGCGGGACCCAGTACTTC. It is translated as CASSIRQTSGTQYF.

The rearrangement uses TRBV7-2 and TRBJ2-7, with 8 bases matching TRBD2. The germline V gene has CDR1 SGHTA and CDR2 FQGNSA. J gave up 5 bases and V 1 base, and 7 bases lay outside the gene matches. The CDR3 is made up of 15 amino acids. CDR3 amino acids: CASSLGGAGVHEQYF. The DNA for the CDR3 is TGTGCCAGCAGCTTAGGAGGAGCGGGGGTCCACGAGCAGTACTTC.

The chain is built from TRBV7-2 and TRBJ1-3; 8 bases line up with TRBD1. The length of the CDR3 is 16 residues. V dropped 5 bases and J dropped 0; count of bases not matched to a gene: 6. CDR1 and CDR2 (germline): SGHTA, FQGNSA. The CDR3, as DNA: TGTGCCAGCAGCCCGGACAGGGTCCGCTCTGGAAACACCATATATTTT. Residues: CASSPDRVRSGNTIYF.

This clonotype appeared many times. The CDR3: CASRRQANAPSYEQYF. The CDR3 DNA reads as TGTGCCAGTAGGCGACAGGCGAATGCCCCCTCCTACGAGCAGTACTTC. This sequence joins TRBV19 and TRBJ2-7; D is perhaps TRBD1 (6 bases). The length of the CDR3 is 16 residues. V was cut by 6 bases and J by 0 bases, with 18 bases left in between. Germline CDR1 reads LNHDA; CDR2 reads SQIVND (reference sequence).

This chain uses TRBV6-5 with TRBJ1-4; unclear D gene. CDR1 MNHEY and CDR2 SVGAGI come from the germline V gene. CDR3 size: 13 residues. Trimming pared 8 bases from V and 8 bases from J, leaving 15 bases between. CDR3 sequence reads: CASRTYSWEKLFF. In nucleotides, the CDR3 is TGTGCCAGCCGTACCTACAGTTGGGAAAAACTGTTTTTT.

This clonotype was counted many times. The chain links TRBV7-8 to TRBJ2-5, with no clear D. The CDR3 is 13 residues long. Germline lookup yields CDR1 SGHVS and CDR2 FQNEAQ. The V gene lost 5 bases and the J gene lost 5 bases, with 12 bases spanning the gap. The CDR3 nucleotides read TGTGCCAGCAGCGACGGTAGGAAGGAGACCCAGTACTTC. It translates to CASSDGRKETQYF.

This clonotype was counted at least ten times. V usage is TRBV20-1 and J usage is TRBJ2-5; no clear D. The CDR3 has 13 amino acids. Trimming cost V 4 bases and J 1 base, with 10 bases left between them. Germline loops: CDR1 DFQATT, CDR2 SNEGSKA (reference sequence). CDR3 sequence reads: CSATPPPQETQYF. Written as DNA, the CDR3 is TGCAGTGCTACCCCCCCACCCCAAGAGACCCAGTACTTC.

A note on this clonotype: A read error is possible here, since a much larger clone lies one base away. The chain has TRBV12-3 or TRBV12-4 and TRBJ2-7; TRBD2 aligns across 10 bases. The CDR3 is made up of 13 amino acids. CDR3 coding DNA: TGTGTCAGCAGTTTCACTAGCGGGAACGAGCAGTACTTC. Protein sequence: CVSSFTSGNEQYF.

This clonotype was found a few times. V is TRBV13 and J is TRBJ2-7; D remains ambiguous. From germline, CDR1 is PRHDT and CDR2 FYEKMQ (reference sequence). Trimming removed 4 bases from V and 9 bases from J, with 22 bases in between. CDR3 size: 15 residues. DNA for the CDR3: TGTGCCAGCAGCTCCTCAGATTTGACCTACGAGTGGCAGTACTTC. Translated, it gives CASSSSDLTYEWQYF.

This clonotype was seen ten or more times. V gene TRBV7-8 combines with J gene TRBJ2-5; D not resolved. Germline V gene lookup returns CDR1 SGHVS and CDR2 FQNEAQ. Trimming stripped 3 bases from V and 4 bases from J, with 12 bases between. The CDR3 extends over 14 amino acids. Here the CDR3 reads CASSFLQVGETQYF. The CDR3 bases are TGTGCCAGCAGCTTTCTCCAGGTTGGAGAGACCCAGTACTTC. Based on the CDR3 plus reference TRBV7-8 and TRBJ2-5, the full variable domain is GAGVSQSPRYKVAKRGQDVALRCDPISGHVSLFWYQQALGQGPEFLTYFQNEAQLDKSGLPSDRFFAERPEGSVSTLKIQRTQQEDSAVYLCASSFLQVGETQYFGPGTRLLVL.